The next 18 T cell receptor beta chains were all read from a single sample in a study of OX40 agonist ivuxolimab in advanced cancers. The assay was immunoSEQ multiplex PCR, and TCRdb's table has in-frame clones only and misses some. The table shows about 80,000 clones, with approximately 83% occurring only once. The material sequenced was CD4+ or CD8+ T cells sorted from blood, taken in a trial of the OX40 agonist ivuxolimab. The receptors here all came from an adult with an advanced solid tumor such as melanoma, head and neck, liver or kidney cancer.

This chain connects TRBV5-1 to TRBJ1-2; 9 bases fit TRBD1. CDR1 and CDR2 (germline): SGHRS, YFSETQ. This CDR3 is built from 13 residues. Trimming at V came to 2 bases and at J to 8 bases, leaving 4 bases not matched to a gene. CDR3 residues: CASSLQGAEGYTF. In nucleotides, the CDR3 is TGCGCCAGCAGCTTACAGGGGGCAGAAGGCTACACCTTC.

The chain is built from TRBV18 and TRBJ1-5; 8 bases are shared with TRBD1. Germline loops: CDR1 KGHSH, CDR2 LQKENI. This CDR3 contains 15 residues. After removal of 4 bases from V and 3 bases from J, the junction contained 5 bases not matched to a gene. The DNA of the CDR3 is TGTGCCAGCTCACGGACAGGGACTGACAATCAGCCCCAGCATTTT. It encodes CASSRTGTDNQPQHF.

The V call is TRBV7-9, the J call TRBJ1-2; TRBD1 matches 9 bases. The junction had 3 bases not matched to a gene; V was cut back by 5 bases and J by 2 bases. Per the germline V gene, CDR1 is SEHNR and CDR2 is FQNEAQ (reference sequence). The CDR3 length is 14 residues. CDR3 protein: CASSAGQGNYGYTF. The CDR3 coding sequence is TGTGCCAGCAGCGCAGGACAGGGGAACTATGGCTACACCTTC.

This sequence joins TRBV21-1 and TRBJ2-4. TRBV21-1 is listed as a pseudogene. The length of the CDR3 is 18 residues. The CDR3 region has the DNA TGTGCCAGCAGCAAAAGGGAGGGGACAGTACTAGCCAAAAACATTCAGTACTTC. Its protein is CASSKREGTVLAKNIQYF.

The V and J genes are TRBV11-2 and TRBJ2-1, with a weak D call TRBD1 (5 bases). Germline lookup yields CDR1 SGHAT and CDR2 FQNNGV. V was shortened by 5 bases and J by 8 bases, with 16 bases between the two germline ends. The CDR3 is made up of 14 amino acids. CDR3 loop: CASSQGQGPYEQFF. The CDR3 nucleotides are TGTGCCAGCAGCCAAGGCCAGGGTCCATATGAGCAGTTCTTC. Drawing the rest from reference TRBV11-2 and TRBJ2-1, the complete variable domain is EAGVAQSPRYKIIEKRQSVAFWCNPISGHATLYWYQQILGQGPKLLIQFQNNGVVDDSQLPKDRFSAERLKGVDSTLKIQPAKLEDSAVYLCASSQGQGPYEQFFGPGTRLTVL.

The V gene is TRBV4-2, the J gene TRBJ1-6; D unclear. The germline CDR1 and CDR2 sequences are LGHNA and YNFKEQ. The V end lost 0 bases, the J end lost 9 bases, and 27 bases lay between the germline ends. The CDR3 runs to 20 residues. The CDR3: CASSQEVARRAKSYSSPLHF. The DNA of the CDR3 is TGTGCCAGCAGCCAAGAAGTCGCTCGGCGGGCAAAGTCATATTCTTCACCCCTCCACTTT.

This clone has more than one count but fewer than ten. The chain recombines TRBV11-2 with TRBJ2-5; unclear D gene. Germline V gene data show CDR1 as SGHAT and CDR2 as FQNNGV. The CDR3 covers 15 residues. V lost 1 base to trimming and J lost 4 bases, with 13 bases between them. In nucleotides, the CDR3 is TGTGCCAGCAGCTTAGCTTTAGGGTTGCGAGAGACCCAGTACTTC. Translating it yields CASSLALGLRETQYF.

V and J are TRBV28 and TRBJ2-2; possibly TRBD2 for D (6 bases). CDR3 length: 17 residues. Trimming removed 2 bases at V and 7 bases at J, with 20 bases between. The V gene's germline CDR1 is MDHEN and CDR2 SYDVKM. CDR3 sequence (DNA): TGTGCCAGCAGTTTAGGGGACTTCTCACTGGAGGGCGGGGAGCTGTTTTTT. The encoded protein is CASSLGDFSLEGGELFF.

The chain uses TRBV4-2 and TRBJ1-5, with unresolved D. Germline V lookup: CDR1 LGHNA, CDR2 YNFKEQ. V was trimmed by 0 bases and J by 5 bases, leaving 5 bases between them. There are 13 residues in the CDR3. CDR3 sequence (DNA): TGTGCCAGCAGCCAAGACCCCGATCAGCCCCAGCATTTT. Encoded protein: CASSQDPDQPQHF.

In this sample, this clone turned up a few times. The chain joins TRBV19 to TRBJ2-7, with TRBD2 identical over 8 bases. The germline gives CDR1 LNHDA, CDR2 SQIVND (reference sequence). V was pared by 8 bases and J by 0 bases, with 3 bases of the junction left unmatched. The CDR3 is 13 residues long. Here the CDR3 DNA reads TGTGCCAGTCGACGGGGGGGCTCCTACGAGCAGTACTTC. Protein product: CASRRGGSYEQYF.

This clone appeared a single time. The gene calls are TRBV7-3 and TRBJ2-5; tentative D call: TRBD1 (5 bases). The CDR3 is made up of 17 amino acids. Between the trimmed V and J ends, which lost 5 bases and 3 bases, there was a span of 22 bases. Germline lookup yields CDR1 SGHTA and CDR2 FQGTGA. The CDR3 nucleotides read TGTGCCAGCAGCGACAGTGTGGGCTCTAGGTTGAAAGAGACCCAGTACTTC. Amino acid sequence: CASSDSVGSRLKETQYF.

This clone was detected once. This chain uses TRBV10-3 with TRBJ2-7, with 7 nucleotides matching TRBD1. The trim removed 6 bases at V and 3 bases at J, leaving 5 bases unmatched. Per the germline V gene, CDR1 is ENHRY and CDR2 is SYGVKD. The CDR3 has 13 residues. The CDR3 DNA reads TGTGCCATCAGCCGGGACAGTGACTACGAGCAGTACTTC. The encoded protein is CAISRDSDYEQYF.

This clone was counted between two and nine times. The chain uses TRBV5-1 and TRBJ2-5; TRBD2 might be the D (8 bases). V gave up 5 bases and J gave up 5 bases, with 19 bases separating them. The CDR3 length is 15 residues. Germline-derived CDR1 and CDR2 are SGHRS and YFSETQ. CDR3 DNA sequence: TGCGCCAGCAGTTATACCGGGAGGGGGCAGGAGACCCAGTACTTC. This codes for CASSYTGRGQETQYF.

The V and J genes are TRBV7-2 and TRBJ2-3; tentative D call: TRBD1 (6 bases). Trimming left V 4 bases short and J 1 base short, with 9 bases between. The CDR3 extends over 14 amino acids. In germline, CDR1 is SGHTA, CDR2 FQGNSA. CDR3 region: CASSWRQGTDTQYF. The CDR3 region has the DNA TGTGCCAGCAGCTGGAGACAGGGCACAGATACGCAGTATTTT.

The rearrangement joins TRBV4-2 to TRBJ2-3; 10 positions match TRBD2. The J segment lost 2 bases and the V segment lost 4 bases, leaving 9 bases of the junction unmatched. The germline CDR1 and CDR2 sequences are LGHNA and YNFKEQ. The length of the CDR3 is 17 residues. The CDR3 DNA is TGTGCCAGCAGCCGCGGAGCTAGCGGGGGCCCCACAGATACGCAGTATTTT. Amino acids: CASSRGASGGPTDTQYF.

The chain couples TRBV10-3 to TRBJ2-1; D remains unclear. The length of the CDR3 is 15 residues. Germline CDR1 is ENHRY and CDR2 is SYGVKD. Deletions cut 5 bases from V and 0 bases from J, with 11 bases between. Here the CDR3 reads CAISRTASSYNEQFF. The DNA of the CDR3 is TGTGCCATCAGTCGGACGGCGAGCTCCTACAATGAGCAGTTCTTC.

The chain combines TRBV18 with TRBJ2-7; 10 bases fit TRBD2. V lost 5 bases to trimming and J lost 3 bases; unmatched junction nucleotides: 19. Germline V lookup: CDR1 KGHSH, CDR2 LQKENI. This CDR3 is 19 amino acids long. In DNA form, the CDR3 reads TGTGCCAGCTCATCTTATTCCGGGACTAGCGAGGGTCTCCTCTACGAGCAGTACTTC. Protein sequence: CASSSYSGTSEGLLYEQYF.

DNA for the CDR3: TGTGCCAGCAGGTCACCCCAGCATAATTCACCCCTCCACTTT. Translation gives CASRSPQHNSPLHF. The chain joins TRBV28 to TRBJ1-6; D is unclear. The germline gives CDR1 MDHEN, CDR2 SYDVKM. V shed 6 bases and J shed 5 bases, with 11 bases lying between them. The CDR3 runs to 14 residues.